This is a list of T cell receptor beta chains from one sample in a study of cytomegalovirus exposure and HLA in healthy donors. Here immunoSEQ multiplex PCR was the method, and the copy in TCRdb shows in-frame clones only, minus some. The sample includes over 120,000 clones, approximately 78% of them seen just once. Source material: PBMCs. The receptors stem from a female donor in good health and CMV-seronegative. The CDR3 runs from the conserved cysteine through the conserved F or W. The order of the fields is clone size, J gene, V gene, D gene, CDR3 DNA, CDR3 protein. A D gene is named only where the DNA matches it firmly. The listing skips clone size in some rows; elsewhere it reads once, few, many or a size class.

clone size: -
J gene: TRBJ1-2
V gene: TRBV30
D gene: -
CDR3 DNA: TGTGCCTGGAGTGTCGAAACAGGGAGGGATGGCTACCCCTTC
CDR3 protein: CAWSVETGRDGYPF

clone size: once
J gene: TRBJ1-5
V gene: TRBV7-9
D gene: TRBD1
CDR3 DNA: TGTGCCAGCGCCCTGGGGACAGATCATCAGCCCCAGCATTTT
CDR3 protein: CASALGTDHQPQHF

clone size: -
J gene: TRBJ2-3
V gene: TRBV6-4
D gene: -
CDR3 DNA: TGTGCCAGCAGTGACGTAGGGGGCACAGATACGCAGTATTTT
CDR3 protein: CASSDVGGTDTQYF

clone size: few
J gene: TRBJ1-5
V gene: TRBV28
D gene: -
CDR3 DNA: TGTGCCAGCAGTTTGGGAGGGGCGCGAAATCAGCCCCAGCATTTT
CDR3 protein: CASSLGGARNQPQHF

clone size: -
J gene: TRBJ1-2
V gene: TRBV13
D gene: -
CDR3 DNA: TGTGCCAGCAGGGGGGGGCAGTACTATGGCTACACCTTC
CDR3 protein: CASRGGQYYGYTF

clone size: few
J gene: TRBJ1-2
V gene: TRBV6-1
D gene: -
CDR3 DNA: TGTGCCAGCAGTGAACCGACACGGACAGTGAACTATGGCTACACCTTC
CDR3 protein: CASSEPTRTVNYGYTF

clone size: -
J gene: TRBJ2-1
V gene: TRBV27
D gene: -
CDR3 DNA: TGTGCCAGCAGTTTTTCTAGGGGTCCCGTCAATGAGCAGTTCTTC
CDR3 protein: CASSFSRGPVNEQFF

clone size: once
J gene: TRBJ2-1
V gene: TRBV6-5
D gene: TRBD2
CDR3 DNA: TGTGCCAGCAGTCCAAGGACTAGCGGATACAATGAGCAGTTCTTC
CDR3 protein: CASSPRTSGYNEQFF

clone size: -
J gene: TRBJ2-2
V gene: TRBV30
D gene: -
CDR3 DNA: TGTGCCTGGCGGGGGTTCGCGTCCGGGGAGCTGTTTTTT
CDR3 protein: CAWRGFASGELFF

clone size: -
J gene: TRBJ1-3
V gene: TRBV2
D gene: -
CDR3 DNA: TGTGCCAGCAGTGTCCCCCGCTCTGGAAACACCATATATTTT
CDR3 protein: CASSVPRSGNTIYF

clone size: -
J gene: TRBJ2-7
V gene: TRBV6-5
D gene: -
CDR3 DNA: TGTGCCAGCAGCCAAGGGCAGGGCTACGAGCAGTACTTC
CDR3 protein: CASSQGQGYEQYF

clone size: -
J gene: TRBJ1-4
V gene: TRBV28
D gene: TRBD1
CDR3 DNA: TGTGCCAGCAGTCCACTCCGCGGACAGGGCCTACCAACTAATGAAAAACTGTTTTTT
CDR3 protein: CASSPLRGQGLPTNEKLFF

clone size: -
J gene: TRBJ1-1
V gene: TRBV28
D gene: -
CDR3 DNA: TGTGCCAGCAGCCTTCCGGTGAACACTGAAGCTTTCTTT
CDR3 protein: CASSLPVNTEAFF

clone size: -
J gene: TRBJ1-6
V gene: TRBV7-2
D gene: -
CDR3 DNA: TGTGCCAGCAGCTTAGTGGGCATCGGGGGTAATTCACCCCTCCACTTT
CDR3 protein: CASSLVGIGGNSPLHF

clone size: -
J gene: TRBJ1-2
V gene: TRBV10-3
D gene: TRBD1
CDR3 DNA: TGTGCCATCAGATCGGACAGGGCTGGCTACACCTTC
CDR3 protein: CAIRSDRAGYTF

clone size: -
J gene: TRBJ2-2
V gene: TRBV2
D gene: TRBD1
CDR3 DNA: TGTGCCAGCAGGGGGACAGCACAAAGTACGAACACCGGGGAGCTGTTTTTT
CDR3 protein: CASRGTAQSTNTGELFF

clone size: -
J gene: TRBJ2-2
V gene: TRBV27
D gene: -
CDR3 DNA: TGTGCCAGCAGTTTAAGCGGTGTGGGGACCGGGGAGCTGTTTTTT
CDR3 protein: CASSLSGVGTGELFF